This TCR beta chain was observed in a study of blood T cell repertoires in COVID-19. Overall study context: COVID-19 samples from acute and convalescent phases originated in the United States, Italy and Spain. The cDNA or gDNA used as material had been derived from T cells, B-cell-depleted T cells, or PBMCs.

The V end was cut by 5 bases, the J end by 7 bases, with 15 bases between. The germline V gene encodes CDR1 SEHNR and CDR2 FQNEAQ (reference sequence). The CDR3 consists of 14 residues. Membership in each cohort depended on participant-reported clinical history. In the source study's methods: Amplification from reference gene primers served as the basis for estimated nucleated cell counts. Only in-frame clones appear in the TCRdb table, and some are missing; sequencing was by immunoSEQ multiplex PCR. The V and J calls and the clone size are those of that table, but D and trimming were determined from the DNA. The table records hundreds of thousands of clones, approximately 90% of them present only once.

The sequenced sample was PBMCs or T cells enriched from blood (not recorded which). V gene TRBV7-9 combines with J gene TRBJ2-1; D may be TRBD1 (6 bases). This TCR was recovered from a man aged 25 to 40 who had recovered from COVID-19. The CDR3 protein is CASSTGWAWNEQFF. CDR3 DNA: TGTGCCAGCAGCACAGGGTGGGCATGGAATGAGCAGTTCTTC.